This TCR beta chain was sequenced in a study of shared clonotypes between healthy human individuals. Study in general: Ranging from 18 to 49 in age, donors were two women and a few men.

Deletions cut 4 bases from V and 1 base from J, with 8 bases between. Germline V gives CDR1 MGHDK, CDR2 SYGVNS. This CDR3 has 14 residues. As regards this clone: The antigen is not known.

Whole-study results and caveats: The expectation was that sequencing depth would affect clonotype sharing among donors. Limitation of the genetic and exposure-history diversity represented came from the few donors.

The protocol was immunoSEQ multiplex PCR, while the TCRdb copy is restricted to in-frame clones and leaves out a portion. In the table there are approximately 2.4 million clones, approximately 95% of which are singletons. The sequenced material came from naive CD4+ T cells sorted from blood. Regarding subset: CD45RA+ positively selected. This sequence originates from a man in his late teens or twenties in good health. The chain uses TRBV25-1 and TRBJ1-5, with a possible D match to TRBD1 (5 bases). The CDR3 loop is CASSAGKSNQPQHF. The CDR3 nucleotides are TGTGCCAGCAGTGCAGGGAAGAGCAATCAGCCCCAGCATTTT. Full variable domain (missing parts from reference TRBV25-1 and TRBJ1-5): EADIYQTPRYLVIGTGKKITLECSQTMGHDKMYWYQQDPGMELHLIHYSYGVNSTEKGDLSSESTVSRIRTEHFPLTLESARPSHTSQYLCASSAGKSNQPQHFGDGTRLSIL.